This T cell receptor (beta chain) emerged from a study of blood T cell repertoires in COVID-19. This table comes from immunoSEQ multiplex PCR, and its TCRdb copy is limited to in-frame clones, with some not included. The table records 90,000 to 130,000 clones, 88% of them present only once. Material: peripheral blood. This clonotype originated in a woman in her forties or fifties with acute or convalescent COVID-19.

CDR3 sequence: CASSPRDSGVNTEAFF. CDR3 in DNA: TGTGCCAGCTCACCTCGGGACTCGGGCGTGAACACTGAAGCTTTCTTT. The rearrangement links TRBV18 to TRBJ1-1; TRBD1 might be the D (5 bases). Deletions cut 3 bases from V and 0 bases from J, with 14 bases between. Germline assignment: CDR1 KGHSH and CDR2 LQKENI. The CDR3 extends over 16 amino acids.